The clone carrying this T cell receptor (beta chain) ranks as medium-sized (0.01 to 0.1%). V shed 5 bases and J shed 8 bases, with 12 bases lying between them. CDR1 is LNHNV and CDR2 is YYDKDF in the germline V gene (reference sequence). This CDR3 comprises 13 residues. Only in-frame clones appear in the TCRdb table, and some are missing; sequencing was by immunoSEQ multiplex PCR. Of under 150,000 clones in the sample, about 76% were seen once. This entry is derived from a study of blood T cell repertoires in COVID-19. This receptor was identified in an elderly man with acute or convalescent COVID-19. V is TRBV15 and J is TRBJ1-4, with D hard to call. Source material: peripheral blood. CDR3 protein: CATSASRREKLFF. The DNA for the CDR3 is TGTGCCACCAGCGCGTCGCGGAGGGAAAAACTGTTTTTT. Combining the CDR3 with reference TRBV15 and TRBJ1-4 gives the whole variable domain DAMVIQNPRYQVTQFGKPVTLSCSQTLNHNVMYWYQQKSSQAPKLLFHYYDKDFNNEADTPDNFQSRRPNTSFCFLDIRSPGLGDTAMYLCATSASRREKLFFGSGTQLSVL.